One T cell receptor beta chain is described in this entry. Its antigen target is currently unknown. No base quality values were provided; no much bigger clone lies one nucleotide off. In the prospective study, participants were roughly 18 to 89 years old, resided in fewer than 25 geographic areas of the United States, and were enrolled through a virtual design. Cohort assignment in the prospective study relied on participant-reported clinical history from a screening survey and a study questionnaire. Mobile phlebotomists in the prospective study collected whole blood, serum and a nasopharyngeal or oropharyngeal swab from every participant. Over an approximately 2-month period, participants in the prospective study had the option of providing additional blood draws and questionnaires. Blood samples from the prospective study were shipped frozen or at room temperature prior to DNA extraction. These data are taken from a study of blood T cell repertoires in COVID-19 (TCRdb year 2020). In terms of the full investigation: ImmuneRACE Cohort 3 recovered participants were defined by two consecutive negative NP/OP PCR tests, healthcare professional clearance, or symptom resolution. Samples from collaborators originated in the United States, Italy and Spain and spanned both the acute and convalescent phases of COVID-19. The material from the prospective study consisted of cDNA or gDNA derived from T cells, B-cell-depleted T cells, or PBMCs. The dataset comprised deeply sampled blood TCRbeta repertoires from subjects exposed to, actively infected with, or recovered from COVID-19. A freely available public database, intended as a resource for researchers studying the immune response to SARS-CoV-2, is where the repertoires were released. Samples came from the ongoing ImmuneRACE study (first 160 participants) plus 1,254 subjects from 6 global collaborators. Sample metadata almost always included a de-identified subject ID, COVID-19 status, age in years and sex. Where available, HLA class I and class II types were taken from metadata supplied by the sample provider and were not determined by assay-based typing. Broader findings and caveats from the paper: Clinical and demographic metadata were provided uncurated, with the amount varying by source and participant.

V is trimmed back by 4 bases and J by 1 base, and the junction contains 14 bases that no gene match accounts for. Taken from the germline V gene (reference sequence), the CDR1 and CDR2 loops are GTSNPN and SVGIG. Inclusive of the bounding cysteine and phenylalanine, the CDR3 is 17 residues long. Only the CDR3 DNA is retained, 51 bases long and in frame from the first base. The immunoSEQ Assay, a bias-controlled multiplex PCR, was used to amplify TCRbeta CDR3 regions from genomic DNA. For the original study's pipeline: The number of nucleated cells in each sample was estimated from the amplification of reference gene primers within the assay. To quantify the absolute abundance of each unique TCRbeta CDR3 rearrangement, sequence reads were collapsed and filtered. Productive Simpson clonality was computed per sample as the square root of Simpson's diversity index over productive rearrangements. The source is immuneACCESS, and TCRdb retained only in-frame sequences with V and J called. Part of the clones is not carried over; for the studies checked, unresolved V genes explain less than half of this, and the remainder is unexplained. The V and J calls and the clone size are those of that table, but D and trimming were determined from the DNA. Present in this sample are 250,000 to 300,000 clones, more than 75% of which were seen just once. Clones ranked in the top ten supply 2% to 2.5% of the sample.

This TCR was sampled from an older woman in a cohort exposed to, infected with or recovered from COVID-19 (not recorded which). Recombination linked TRBV30 to TRBJ2-5; 8 bases in between match TRBD2. The specimen was PBMCs or T cells enriched from blood (not recorded which). The CDR3 has the sequence CAWTAGTLAGSQETQYF. The nucleotide sequence is TGTGCCTGGACAGCTGGGACTTTAGCGGGAAGCCAAGAGACCCAGTACTTC.